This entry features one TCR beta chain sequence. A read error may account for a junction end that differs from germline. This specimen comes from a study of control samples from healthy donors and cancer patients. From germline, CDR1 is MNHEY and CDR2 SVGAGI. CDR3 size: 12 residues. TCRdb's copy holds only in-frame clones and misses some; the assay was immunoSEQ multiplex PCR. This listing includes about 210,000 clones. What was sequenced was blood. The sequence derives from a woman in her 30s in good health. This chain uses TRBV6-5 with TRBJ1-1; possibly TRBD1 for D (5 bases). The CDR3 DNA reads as TGTGCCAGCAGTACCGGGTGGGAGGGGAGGACCTTT. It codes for CASSTGWEGRTF.